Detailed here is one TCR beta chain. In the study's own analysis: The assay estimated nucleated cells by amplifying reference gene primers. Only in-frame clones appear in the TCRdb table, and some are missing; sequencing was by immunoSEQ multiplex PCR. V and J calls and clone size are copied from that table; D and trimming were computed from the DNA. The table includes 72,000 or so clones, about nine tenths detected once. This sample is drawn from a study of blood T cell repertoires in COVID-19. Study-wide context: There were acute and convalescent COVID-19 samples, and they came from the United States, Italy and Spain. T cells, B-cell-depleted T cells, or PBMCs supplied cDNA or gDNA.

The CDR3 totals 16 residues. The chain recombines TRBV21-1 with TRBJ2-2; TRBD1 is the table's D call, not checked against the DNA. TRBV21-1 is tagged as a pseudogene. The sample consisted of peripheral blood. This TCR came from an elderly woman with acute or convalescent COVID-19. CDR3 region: CAPTGPQGSNTGELFF. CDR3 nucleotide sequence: TGTGCCCCCACTGGGCCTCAGGGGTCGAACACCGGGGAGCTGTTTTTT.